Below are 10 T cell receptor beta chains sequenced from a single sample in a study of Graves' ophthalmopathy and Graves' hyperthyroidism. The sequenced template was RNA, covering the TCR beta CDR3 region. HTBI-primed RT-PCR formed the first round, and a multiplex PCR formed the second. Using its own MiXCR run on the multiplex PCR reads, TCRdb lists one record per CDR3 protein. The table shows under 250,000 distinct CDR3 sequences, with less than 30% occurring only once. Sequenced material: peripheral blood. The source of these receptors is a middle-aged man with Graves' ophthalmopathy.

The J gene is TRBJ2-7, the V gene TRBV28; D is uncertain. The CDR3 runs 13 residues. Trimming cost V 4 bases and J 7 bases, with 14 bases left between them. Per the germline V gene, CDR1 is MDHEN and CDR2 is SYDVKM. CDR3 residues: CASSYGSMGEQYF. DNA for the CDR3: TGTGCCAGCAGTTACGGATCGATGGGGGAGCAGTACTTC.

This clonotype has ten or more counts. The genes are TRBV19 and TRBJ1-5, with D perhaps matching TRBD1 (6 bases). Germline V gives CDR1 LNHDA, CDR2 SQIVND (reference sequence). V gave up 3 bases and J gave up 1 base, with 10 bases separating them. The CDR3 is made up of 15 amino acids. CDR3 nucleotides: TGTGCCAGTAGTATTACAGGGTTGAGCAATCAGCCCCAGCATTTT. Translating gives CASSITGLSNQPQHF.

This clonotype was counted ten times or more. The V call is TRBV5-5, the J call TRBJ1-2, with D possibly TRBD1 on 5 matching bases. CDR3 size: 13 residues. The germline V gene has CDR1 SGHKS and CDR2 YYEKEE (reference sequence). Trimming shortened V by 4 bases and J by 2 bases, and 9 bases separated the two germline ends. The DNA of the CDR3 is TGTGCCAGCAGCCCCCGGGACAACTATGGCTACACCTTC. Translating it yields CASSPRDNYGYTF.

In its sample, this clonotype was seen many times. This chain connects TRBV20-1 to TRBJ2-7; TRBD2 aligns across 12 bases. The germline V gene has CDR1 DFQATT and CDR2 SNEGSKA (reference sequence). After removal of 6 bases from V and 3 bases from J, the junction contained 12 bases not matched to a gene. The CDR3 is 16 residues long. The CDR3 coding sequence is TGCAGTGCCTCAAGGAGGTGGACTAGCGGGGACTACGAGCAGTACTTC. Amino acids: CSASRRWTSGDYEQYF.

The chain is built from TRBV7-3 and TRBJ2-7; D could derive from TRBD1 or TRBD2 (6 bases each). Germline CDR1 and CDR2: SGHTA and FQGTGA. The CDR3 is 13 residues long. Deletions cut 4 bases from V and 10 bases from J, with 17 bases between. The CDR3 region is CASSSGATGAQYF. CDR3 sequence (DNA): TGTGCCAGCAGCTCGGGGGCTACCGGGGCCCAGTACTTC.

This clonotype was seen ten or more times. The chain employs TRBV6-2 or TRBV6-3 and TRBJ1-5, with 7 bases fitting TRBD1. Germline-derived CDR1 and CDR2 are MNHEY and SVGEGT. V dropped 6 bases and J dropped 8; count of bases not matched to a gene: 7. This CDR3 region has 13 residues. CDR3 sequence reads: CASSNRGGKPQHF. CDR3 nucleotide sequence: TGTGCCAGCAGCAACAGGGGAGGCAAGCCCCAGCATTTT.

This clonotype was seen ten or more times. The chain employs TRBV11-2 and TRBJ2-7; no clear D. With 0 bases removed from V and 12 bases from J, the gap between germline ends came to 12 bases. CDR3 length: 12 amino acids. Germline V gene sequence: CDR1 SGHAT, CDR2 FQNNGV. The CDR3 DNA reads TGTGCCAGCAGCTTAGATAAACTATTAGTGTACTTC. As protein: CASSLDKLLVYF.

The chain links TRBV6-2 or TRBV6-3 to TRBJ1-1; 7 bases are shared with TRBD1. J lost 5 bases, V lost 6 bases, and 9 bases had no gene match. The CDR3 has 14 residues. Germline V gene lookup returns CDR1 MNHEY and CDR2 SVGEGT. The CDR3 is CASREDRSWTEAFF. DNA for the CDR3: TGTGCCAGCAGAGAGGACAGGTCTTGGACTGAAGCTTTCTTT.

This clonotype was detected many times. V usage is TRBV15 and J usage is TRBJ1-2; D is unresolved. Germline values: CDR1 LNHNV, CDR2 YYDKDF (reference sequence). This CDR3 comprises 15 residues. V shed 0 bases and J shed 0 bases, with 8 bases lying between them. CDR3 loop: CATSRDRTANYGYTF. Here the CDR3 DNA reads TGTGCCACCAGCAGAGATCGTACAGCTAACTATGGCTACACCTTC.

This clonotype was observed many times. The rearrangement joins TRBV6-2 or TRBV6-3 to TRBJ2-7; possibly TRBD1 for D (5 bases). Germline-derived CDR1 and CDR2 are MNHEY and SVGEGT. The V gene lost 2 bases and the J gene lost 4 bases, with 15 bases spanning the gap. The CDR3 extends over 15 amino acids. Here the CDR3 reads CASSYQGTSRYEQYF. CDR3 nucleotide sequence: TGTGCCAGCAGTTACCAGGGTACTTCCCGATACGAGCAGTACTTC.